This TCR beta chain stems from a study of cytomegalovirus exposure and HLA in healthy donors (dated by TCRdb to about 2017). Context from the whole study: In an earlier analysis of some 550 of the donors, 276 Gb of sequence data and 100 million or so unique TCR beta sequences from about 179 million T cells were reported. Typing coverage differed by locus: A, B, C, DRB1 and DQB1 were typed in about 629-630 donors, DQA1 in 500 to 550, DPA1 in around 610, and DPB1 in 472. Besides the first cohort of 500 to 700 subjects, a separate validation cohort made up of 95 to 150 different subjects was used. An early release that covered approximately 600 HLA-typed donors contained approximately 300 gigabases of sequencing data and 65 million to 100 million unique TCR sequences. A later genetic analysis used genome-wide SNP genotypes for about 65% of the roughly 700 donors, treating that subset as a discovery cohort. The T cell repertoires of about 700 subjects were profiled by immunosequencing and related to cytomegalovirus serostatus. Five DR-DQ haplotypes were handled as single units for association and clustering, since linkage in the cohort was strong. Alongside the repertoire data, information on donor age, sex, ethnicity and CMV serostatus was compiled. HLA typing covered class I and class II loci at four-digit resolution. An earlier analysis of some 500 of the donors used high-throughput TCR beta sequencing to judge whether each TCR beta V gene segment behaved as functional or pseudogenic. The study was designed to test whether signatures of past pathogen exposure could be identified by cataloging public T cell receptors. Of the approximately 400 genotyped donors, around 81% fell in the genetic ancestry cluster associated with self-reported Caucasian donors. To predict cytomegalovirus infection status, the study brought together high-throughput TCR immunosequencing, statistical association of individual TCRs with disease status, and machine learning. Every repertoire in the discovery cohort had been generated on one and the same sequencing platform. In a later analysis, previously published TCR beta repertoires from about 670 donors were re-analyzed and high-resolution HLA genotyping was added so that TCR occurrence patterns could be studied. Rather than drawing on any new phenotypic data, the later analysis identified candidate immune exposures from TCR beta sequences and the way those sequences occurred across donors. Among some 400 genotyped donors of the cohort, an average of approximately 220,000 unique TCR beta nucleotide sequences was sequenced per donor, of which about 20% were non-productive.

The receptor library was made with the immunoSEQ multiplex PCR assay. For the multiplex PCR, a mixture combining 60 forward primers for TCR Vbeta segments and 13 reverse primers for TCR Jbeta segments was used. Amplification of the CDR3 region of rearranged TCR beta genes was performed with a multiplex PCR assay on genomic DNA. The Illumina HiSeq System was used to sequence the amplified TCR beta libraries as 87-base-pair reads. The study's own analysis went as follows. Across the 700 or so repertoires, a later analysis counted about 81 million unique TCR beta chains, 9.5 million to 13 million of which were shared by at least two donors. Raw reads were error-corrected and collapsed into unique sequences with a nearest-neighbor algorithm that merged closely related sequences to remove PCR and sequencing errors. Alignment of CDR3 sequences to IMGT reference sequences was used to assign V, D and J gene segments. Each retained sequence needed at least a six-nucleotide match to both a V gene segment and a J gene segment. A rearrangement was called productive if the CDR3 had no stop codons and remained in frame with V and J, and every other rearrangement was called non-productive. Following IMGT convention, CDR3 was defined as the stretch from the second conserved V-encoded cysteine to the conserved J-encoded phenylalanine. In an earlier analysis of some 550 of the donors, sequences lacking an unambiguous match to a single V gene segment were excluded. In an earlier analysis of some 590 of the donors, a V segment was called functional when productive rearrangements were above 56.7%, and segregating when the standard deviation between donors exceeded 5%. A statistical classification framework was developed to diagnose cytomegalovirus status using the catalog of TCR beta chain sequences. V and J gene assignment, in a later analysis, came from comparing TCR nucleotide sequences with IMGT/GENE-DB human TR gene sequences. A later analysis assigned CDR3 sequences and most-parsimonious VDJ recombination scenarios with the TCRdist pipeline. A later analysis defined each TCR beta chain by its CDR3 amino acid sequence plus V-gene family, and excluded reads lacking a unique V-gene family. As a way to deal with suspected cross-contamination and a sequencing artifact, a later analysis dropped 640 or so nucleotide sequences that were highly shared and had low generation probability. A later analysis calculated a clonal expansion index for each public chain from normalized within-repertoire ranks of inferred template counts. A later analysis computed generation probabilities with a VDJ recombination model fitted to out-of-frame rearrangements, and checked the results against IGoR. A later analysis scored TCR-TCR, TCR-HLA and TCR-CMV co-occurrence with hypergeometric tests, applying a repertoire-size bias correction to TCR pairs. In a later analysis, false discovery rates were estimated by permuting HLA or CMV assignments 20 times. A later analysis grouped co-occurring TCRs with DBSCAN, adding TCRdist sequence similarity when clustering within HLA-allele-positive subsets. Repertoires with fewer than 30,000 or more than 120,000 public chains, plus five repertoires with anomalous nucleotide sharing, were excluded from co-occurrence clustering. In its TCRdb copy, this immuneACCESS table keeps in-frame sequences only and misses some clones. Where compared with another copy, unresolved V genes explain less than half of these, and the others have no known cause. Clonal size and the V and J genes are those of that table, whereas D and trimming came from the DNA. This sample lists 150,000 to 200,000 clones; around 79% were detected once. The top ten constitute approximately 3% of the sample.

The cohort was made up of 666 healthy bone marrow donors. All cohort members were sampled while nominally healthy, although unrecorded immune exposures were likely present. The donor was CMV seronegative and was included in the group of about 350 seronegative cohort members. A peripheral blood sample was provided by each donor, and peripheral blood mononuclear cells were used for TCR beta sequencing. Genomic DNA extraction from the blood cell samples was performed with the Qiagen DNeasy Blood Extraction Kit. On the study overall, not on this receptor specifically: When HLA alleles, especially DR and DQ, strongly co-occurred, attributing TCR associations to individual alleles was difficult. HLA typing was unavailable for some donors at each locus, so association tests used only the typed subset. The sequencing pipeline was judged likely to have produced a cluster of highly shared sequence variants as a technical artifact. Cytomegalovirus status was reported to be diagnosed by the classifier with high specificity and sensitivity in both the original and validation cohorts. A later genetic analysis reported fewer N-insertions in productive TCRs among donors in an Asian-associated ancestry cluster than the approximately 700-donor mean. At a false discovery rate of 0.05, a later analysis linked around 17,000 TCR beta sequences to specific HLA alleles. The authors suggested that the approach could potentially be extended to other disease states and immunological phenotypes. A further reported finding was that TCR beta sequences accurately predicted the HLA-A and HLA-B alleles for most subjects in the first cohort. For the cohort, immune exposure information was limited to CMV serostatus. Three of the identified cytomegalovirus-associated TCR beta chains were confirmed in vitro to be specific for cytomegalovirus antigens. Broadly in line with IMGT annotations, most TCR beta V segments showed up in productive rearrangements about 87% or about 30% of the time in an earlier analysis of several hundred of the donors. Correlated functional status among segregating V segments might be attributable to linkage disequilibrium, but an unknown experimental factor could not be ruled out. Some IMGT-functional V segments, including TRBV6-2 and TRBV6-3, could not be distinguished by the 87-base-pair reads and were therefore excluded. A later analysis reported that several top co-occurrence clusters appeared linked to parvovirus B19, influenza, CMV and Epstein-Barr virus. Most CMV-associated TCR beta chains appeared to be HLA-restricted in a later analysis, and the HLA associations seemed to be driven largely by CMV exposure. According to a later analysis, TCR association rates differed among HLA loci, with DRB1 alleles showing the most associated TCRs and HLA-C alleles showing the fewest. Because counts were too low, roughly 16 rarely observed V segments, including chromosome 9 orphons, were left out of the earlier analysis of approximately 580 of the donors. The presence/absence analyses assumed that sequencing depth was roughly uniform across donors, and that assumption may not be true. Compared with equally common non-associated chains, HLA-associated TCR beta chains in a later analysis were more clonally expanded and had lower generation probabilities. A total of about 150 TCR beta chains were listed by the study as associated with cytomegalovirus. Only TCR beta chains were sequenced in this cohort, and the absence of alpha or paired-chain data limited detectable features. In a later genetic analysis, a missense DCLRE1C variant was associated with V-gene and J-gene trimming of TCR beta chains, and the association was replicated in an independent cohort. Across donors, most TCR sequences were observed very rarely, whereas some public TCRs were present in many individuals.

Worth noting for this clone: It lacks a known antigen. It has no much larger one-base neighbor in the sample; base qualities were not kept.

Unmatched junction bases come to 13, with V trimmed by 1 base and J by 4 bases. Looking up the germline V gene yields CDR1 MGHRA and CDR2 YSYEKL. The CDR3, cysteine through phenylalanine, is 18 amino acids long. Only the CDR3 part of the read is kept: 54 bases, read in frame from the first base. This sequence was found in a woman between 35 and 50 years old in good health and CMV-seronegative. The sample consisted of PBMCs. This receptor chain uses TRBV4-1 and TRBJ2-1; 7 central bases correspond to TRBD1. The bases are TGCGCCAGCAGCCAAGCGCCCCCCGGGACAGCGAGGTACAATGAGCAGTTCTTC. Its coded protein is CASSQAPPGTARYNEQFF.